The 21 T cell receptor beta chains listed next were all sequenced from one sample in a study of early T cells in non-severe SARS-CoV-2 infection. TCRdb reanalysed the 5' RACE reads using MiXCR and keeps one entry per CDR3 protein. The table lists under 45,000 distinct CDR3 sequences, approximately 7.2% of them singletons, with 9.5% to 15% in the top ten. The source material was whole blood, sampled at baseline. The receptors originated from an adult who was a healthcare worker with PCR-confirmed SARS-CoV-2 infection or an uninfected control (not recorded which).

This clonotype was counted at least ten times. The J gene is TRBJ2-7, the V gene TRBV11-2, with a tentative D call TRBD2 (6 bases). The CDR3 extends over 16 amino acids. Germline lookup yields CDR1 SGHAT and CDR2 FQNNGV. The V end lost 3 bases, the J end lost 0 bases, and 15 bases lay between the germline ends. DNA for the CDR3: TGTGCCAGCAGCTTCGAGGGACGGGGGAGCTCCTACGAGCAGTACTTC. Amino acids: CASSFEGRGSSYEQYF. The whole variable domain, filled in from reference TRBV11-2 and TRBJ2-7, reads EAGVAQSPRYKIIEKRQSVAFWCNPISGHATLYWYQQILGQGPKLLIQFQNNGVVDDSQLPKDRFSAERLKGVDSTLKIQPAKLEDSAVYLCASSFEGRGSSYEQYFGPGTRLTVT.

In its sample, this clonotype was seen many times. The DNA of the CDR3 is TGCAGCGCCGCAAGAATTCGACAGGGCGAAAAACTGTTTTTT. Its translation: CSAARIRQGEKLFF. J is TRBJ1-4 and V is TRBV29-1; 7 positions agree with TRBD1. The V segment lost 7 bases and the J segment 8 bases; nucleotides outside the gene matches: 13. There are 14 residues in the CDR3. Germline V gene lookup returns CDR1 SQVTM and CDR2 ANQGSEA.

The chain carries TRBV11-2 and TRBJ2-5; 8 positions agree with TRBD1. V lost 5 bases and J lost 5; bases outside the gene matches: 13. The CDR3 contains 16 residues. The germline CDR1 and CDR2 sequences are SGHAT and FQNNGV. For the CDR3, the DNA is TGTGCCAGCAGCCCCTTCCCCGGACAGGGCATGGAGACCCAGTACTTC. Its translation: CASSPFPGQGMETQYF.

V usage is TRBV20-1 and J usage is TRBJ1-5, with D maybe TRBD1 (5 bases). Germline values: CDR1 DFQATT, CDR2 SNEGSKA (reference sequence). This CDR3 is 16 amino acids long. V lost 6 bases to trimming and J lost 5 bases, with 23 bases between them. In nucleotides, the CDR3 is TGCAGTGCCCTCCCTTTCAGTCAGGGCTCTTATCAGCCCCAGCATTTT. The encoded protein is CSALPFSQGSYQPQHF.

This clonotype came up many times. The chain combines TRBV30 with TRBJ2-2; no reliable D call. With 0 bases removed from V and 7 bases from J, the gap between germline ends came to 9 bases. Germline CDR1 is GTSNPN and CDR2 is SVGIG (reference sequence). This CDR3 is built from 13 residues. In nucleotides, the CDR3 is TGTGCCTGGAGTGTACGAGATGTCGGGGAGCTGTTTTTT. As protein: CAWSVRDVGELFF. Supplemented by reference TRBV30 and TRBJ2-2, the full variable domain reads SQTIHQWPATLVQPVGSPLSLECTVEGTSNPNLYWYRQAAGRGLQLLFYSVGIGQISSEVPQNLSASRPQDRQFILSSKKLLLSDSGFYLCAWSVRDVGELFFGEGSRLTVL.

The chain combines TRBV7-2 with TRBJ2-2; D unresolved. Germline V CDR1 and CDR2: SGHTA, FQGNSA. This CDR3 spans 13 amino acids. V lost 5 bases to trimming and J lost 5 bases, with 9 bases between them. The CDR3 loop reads CASSPRITGELFF. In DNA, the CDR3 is TGTGCCAGCAGCCCAAGGATTACCGGGGAGCTGTTTTTT.

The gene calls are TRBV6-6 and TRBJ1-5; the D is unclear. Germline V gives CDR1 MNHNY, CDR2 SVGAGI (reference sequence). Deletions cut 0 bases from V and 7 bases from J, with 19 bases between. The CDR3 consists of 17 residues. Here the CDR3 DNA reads TGTGCCAGCAGTTACTCGATGGTTTCAGGTGCGGGGCAGCCCCAGCATTTT. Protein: CASSYSMVSGAGQPQHF.

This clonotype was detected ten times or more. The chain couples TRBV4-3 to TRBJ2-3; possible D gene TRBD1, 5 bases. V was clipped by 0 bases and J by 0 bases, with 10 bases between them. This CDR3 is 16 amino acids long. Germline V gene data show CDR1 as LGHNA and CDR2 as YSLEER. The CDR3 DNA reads TGCGCCAGCAGCCAAGACCAGGGTCTAAGCACAGATACGCAGTATTTT. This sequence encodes CASSQDQGLSTDTQYF.

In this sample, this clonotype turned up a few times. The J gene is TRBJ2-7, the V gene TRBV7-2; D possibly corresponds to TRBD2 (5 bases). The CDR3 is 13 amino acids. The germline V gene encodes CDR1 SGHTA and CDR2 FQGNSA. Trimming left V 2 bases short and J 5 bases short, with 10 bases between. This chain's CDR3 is CASSLFYGNEQYF. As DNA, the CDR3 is TGTGCCAGCAGCTTATTTTACGGGAACGAGCAGTACTTC. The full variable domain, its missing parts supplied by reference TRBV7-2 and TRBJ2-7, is GAGVSQSPSNKVTEKGKDVELRCDPISGHTALYWYRQSLGQGLEFLIYFQGNSAPDKSGLPSDRFSAERTGGSVSTLTIQRTQQEDSAVYLCASSLFYGNEQYFGPGTRLTVT.

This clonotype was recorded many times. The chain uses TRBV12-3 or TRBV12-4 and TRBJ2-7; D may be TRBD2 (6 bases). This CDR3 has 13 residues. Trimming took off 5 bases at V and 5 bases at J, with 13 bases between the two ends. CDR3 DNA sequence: TGTGCCAGCAGTATCATGCGGGGTCACGAGCAGTACTTC. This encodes CASSIMRGHEQYF.

The chain's CDR3 is CSAYRQGGDIQYF. In DNA, the CDR3 is TGCAGTGCTTACCGACAGGGCGGTGACATTCAGTACTTC. This rearrangement joins TRBV20-1 to TRBJ2-4; 7 bases align to TRBD1. The germline V gene encodes CDR1 DFQATT and CDR2 SNEGSKA (reference sequence). The junction had 9 bases not matched to a gene; V was cut back by 5 bases and J by 8 bases. This CDR3 has 13 residues.

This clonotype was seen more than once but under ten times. Here the CDR3 reads CASRLQPGLVTDTQYF. CDR3 sequence (DNA): TGTGCCAGCAGACTTCAACCGGGACTAGTAACAGATACGCAGTATTTT. The chain recombines TRBV6-6 with TRBJ2-3; 8 nucleotides line up with TRBD2. Trimming removed 6 bases from V and 3 bases from J; junction bases left unmatched: 11. The CDR3 length is 16 residues. Per the germline V gene, CDR1 is MNHNY and CDR2 is SVGAGI (reference sequence).

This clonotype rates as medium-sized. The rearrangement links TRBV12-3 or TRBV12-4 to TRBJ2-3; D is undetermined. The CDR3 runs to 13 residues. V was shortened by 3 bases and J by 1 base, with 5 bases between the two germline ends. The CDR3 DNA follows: TGTGCCAGCAGTTTTGGGGGCACAGATACGCAGTATTTT. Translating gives CASSFGGTDTQYF.

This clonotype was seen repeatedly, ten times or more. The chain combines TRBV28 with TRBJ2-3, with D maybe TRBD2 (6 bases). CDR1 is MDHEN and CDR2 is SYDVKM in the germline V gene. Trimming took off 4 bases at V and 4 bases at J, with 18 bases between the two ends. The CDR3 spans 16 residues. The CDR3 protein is CASSSPGLIPPDTQYF. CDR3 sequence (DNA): TGTGCCAGCAGTTCCCCGGGACTTATCCCGCCAGATACGCAGTATTTT.

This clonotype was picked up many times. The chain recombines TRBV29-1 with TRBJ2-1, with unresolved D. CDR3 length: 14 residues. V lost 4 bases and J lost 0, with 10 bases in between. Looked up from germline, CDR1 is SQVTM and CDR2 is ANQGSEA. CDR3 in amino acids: CSVAESFSYNEQFF. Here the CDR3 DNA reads TGCAGCGTTGCCGAGAGCTTCTCCTACAATGAGCAGTTCTTC.

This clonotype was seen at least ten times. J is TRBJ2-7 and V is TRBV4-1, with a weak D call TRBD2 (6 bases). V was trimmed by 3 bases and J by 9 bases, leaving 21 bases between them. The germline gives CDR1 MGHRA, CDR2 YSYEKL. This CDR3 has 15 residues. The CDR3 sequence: CASSQPGTSPRVQYF. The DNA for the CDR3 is TGCGCCAGCAGCCAGCCCGGGACTTCCCCCCGCGTGCAGTACTTC.

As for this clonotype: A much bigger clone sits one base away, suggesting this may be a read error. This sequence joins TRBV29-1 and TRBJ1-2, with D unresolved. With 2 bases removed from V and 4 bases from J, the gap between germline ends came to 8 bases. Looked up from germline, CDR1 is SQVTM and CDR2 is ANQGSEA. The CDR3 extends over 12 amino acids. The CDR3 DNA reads TGCAGCGTTGAAAGGAGCCGCTATGGCTACACCTTC. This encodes CSVERSRYGYTF.

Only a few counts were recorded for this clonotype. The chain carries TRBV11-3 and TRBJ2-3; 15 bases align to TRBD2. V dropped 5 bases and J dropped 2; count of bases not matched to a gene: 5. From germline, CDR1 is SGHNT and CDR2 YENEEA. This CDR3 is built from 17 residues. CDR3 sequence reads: CASSPGLAGGPTDTQYF. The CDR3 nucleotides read TGTGCCAGCAGCCCGGGACTAGCGGGGGGACCCACAGATACGCAGTATTTT.

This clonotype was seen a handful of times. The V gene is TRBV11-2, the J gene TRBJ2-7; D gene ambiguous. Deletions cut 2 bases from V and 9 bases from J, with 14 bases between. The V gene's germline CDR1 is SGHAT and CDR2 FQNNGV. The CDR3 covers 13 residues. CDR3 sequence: CASSLSSSRGQYF. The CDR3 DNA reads TGTGCCAGCAGCTTAAGTTCTTCACGCGGGCAGTACTTC.

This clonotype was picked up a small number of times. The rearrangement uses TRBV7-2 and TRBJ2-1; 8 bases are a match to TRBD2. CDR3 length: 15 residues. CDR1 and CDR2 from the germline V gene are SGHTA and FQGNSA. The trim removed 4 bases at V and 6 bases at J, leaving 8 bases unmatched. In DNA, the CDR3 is TGTGCCAGCAGCTCGGCCGGGACTAGGTTCAATGAGCAGTTCTTC. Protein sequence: CASSSAGTRFNEQFF.

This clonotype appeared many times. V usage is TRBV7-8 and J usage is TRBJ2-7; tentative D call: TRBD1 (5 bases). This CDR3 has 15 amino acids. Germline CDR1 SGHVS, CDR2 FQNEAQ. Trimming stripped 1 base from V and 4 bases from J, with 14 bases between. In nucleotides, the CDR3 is TGTGCCAGCAGCTTAGAGGGGAAGACGACTTACGAGCAGTACTTC. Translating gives CASSLEGKTTYEQYF. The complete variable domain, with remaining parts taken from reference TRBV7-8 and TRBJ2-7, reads GAGVSQSPRYKVAKRGQDVALRCDPISGHVSLFWYQQALGQGPEFLTYFQNEAQLDKSGLPSDRFFAERPEGSVSTLKIQRTQQEDSAVYLCASSLEGKTTYEQYFGPGTRLTVT.